This T cell receptor beta chain was sequenced for a study of blood T cell repertoires in COVID-19. Study as a whole: The cDNA or gDNA used as material had been derived from T cells, B-cell-depleted T cells, or PBMCs.

V was pared by 4 bases and J by 5 bases, with 9 bases of the junction left unmatched. This CDR3 spans 16 amino acids. In germline, CDR1 is SGHRS, CDR2 YFSETQ. Original processing methods: Reference gene primers were amplified, and this amplification served to estimate nucleated cell counts. The assay was immunoSEQ multiplex PCR, and TCRdb's table has in-frame clones only and misses some. The V and J calls and clone size are taken from that table; D and trimming were inferred from the DNA. The sample lists 45,000 to 60,000 clones, about 89% occurring once. The sample taken for sequencing was peripheral blood. The receptor comes from a man aged 60 to 69 with active or convalescent COVID-19. This chain links TRBV5-1 with TRBJ1-6; 7 bases are shared with TRBD1. The CDR3 protein is CASSTTRQGHNSPLHF. CDR3 coding DNA: TGCGCCAGCAGCACCACCCGACAGGGCCATAATTCACCCCTCCACTTT.